Below are 22 T cell receptor beta chains sequenced from a single sample in a study of blood T cell repertoires in COVID-19. Assay used: immunoSEQ multiplex PCR; TCRdb lists only in-frame clones, some missing. The data contain around 100,000 clones, around 87% of them singletons. Input material: peripheral blood. All receptors come from a human donor in a cohort sampled during active COVID-19.

This chain connects TRBV19 to TRBJ1-5; possibly TRBD1 for D (5 bases). Germline loops: CDR1 LNHDA, CDR2 SQIVND (reference sequence). This CDR3 comprises 14 residues. V lost 1 base, J lost 1 base, and 5 bases lay in between. The CDR3 DNA reads as TGTGCCAGTAGTATAGGGGGCAGCAATCAGCCCCAGCATTTT. The encoded protein is CASSIGGSNQPQHF.

The chain couples TRBV28 to TRBJ1-2, with a tentative D call TRBD1 (6 bases). V was cut by 5 bases and J by 4 bases, with 17 bases left in between. Germline lookup yields CDR1 MDHEN and CDR2 SYDVKM. The CDR3 covers 15 residues. The CDR3 region is CASSPLSPTGYGYTF. The CDR3 region has the DNA TGTGCCAGCAGTCCCCTTTCCCCGACAGGCTATGGCTACACCTTC.

CDR3 protein: CASSVGAGVSTGELFF. As DNA, the CDR3 is TGTGCCAGCAGCGTTGGTGCGGGAGTGTCCACCGGGGAGCTGTTTTTT. The chain has TRBV9 and TRBJ2-2; 7 bases are shared with TRBD2. Trimming at V came to 2 bases and at J to 4 bases, leaving 8 bases not matched to a gene. From germline, CDR1 is SGDLS and CDR2 YYNGEE. The CDR3 runs to 16 residues.

The chain carries TRBV5-1 and TRBJ2-3; 8 bases map to TRBD1. CDR1 is SGHRS, CDR2 YFSETQ, per germline. The CDR3 is 15 residues long. Losses at the gene ends were 0 bases for V and 0 bases for J; bases not matched to a gene: 0. The CDR3 sequence: CASSLGDRSTDTQYF. The CDR3 nucleotides read TGCGCCAGCAGCTTGGGGGACAGGAGCACAGATACGCAGTATTTT.

The rearrangement links TRBV15 to TRBJ2-2; no clear D gene. Germline CDR1 LNHNV, CDR2 YYDKDF (reference sequence). There are 16 residues in the CDR3. The V and J ends lost 3 bases and 1 base respectively, with 12 bases between them. The CDR3 nucleotides are TGTGCCACCAGCAGCCGCCGCGTCGGGAACACCGGGGAGCTGTTTTTT. It specifies CATSSRRVGNTGELFF.

This chain joins TRBV4-2 and TRBJ2-5, with D possibly matching TRBD1 (5 bases). Germline CDR1 reads LGHNA; CDR2 reads YNFKEQ. V was cut by 5 bases and J by 3 bases, with 22 bases left in between. The CDR3 is made up of 17 amino acids. The chain's CDR3 is CASSNSQGLVGEETQYF. The CDR3 DNA reads TGTGCCAGCAGCAACAGCCAGGGTTTGGTTGGGGAAGAGACCCAGTACTTC.

The chain recombines TRBV18 with TRBJ2-7; D may be TRBD2 (6 bases). Germline CDR1 reads KGHSH; CDR2 reads LQKENI. Trimming left V 3 bases short and J 2 bases short, with 14 bases between. The CDR3 extends over 15 amino acids. Written as DNA, the CDR3 is TGTGCCAGCTCACCGGAGGGTCCCCCTACCTACGAGCAGTACTTC. Translated, it gives CASSPEGPPTYEQYF.

This rearrangement joins TRBV14 to TRBJ2-4, with a possible D match to TRBD1 (5 bases). Trimming shortened V by 5 bases and J by 0 bases, and 20 bases separated the two germline ends. This CDR3 spans 18 amino acids. From germline, CDR1 is SGHDN and CDR2 FVKESK. CDR3 coding DNA: TGTGCCAGCAGCACAGGTGCGGTCCATCCGCTAGCCAAAAACATTCAGTACTTC. This sequence encodes CASSTGAVHPLAKNIQYF.

CDR3 in DNA: TGCGCCAGCAGCTTGCGACTAGCGGGAGGGGTCACAGATACGCAGTATTTT. Its translation: CASSLRLAGGVTDTQYF. The chain couples TRBV5-1 to TRBJ2-3; 14 bases agree with TRBD2. Trimming at V came to 1 base and at J to 2 bases, leaving 3 bases not matched to a gene. This CDR3 has 17 amino acids. Germline V gene sequence: CDR1 SGHRS, CDR2 YFSETQ.

The J gene is TRBJ2-7, the V gene TRBV6-5, with 7 bases fitting TRBD1. In germline, CDR1 is MNHEY, CDR2 SVGAGI. The CDR3 has 13 amino acids. The V and J ends lost 2 bases and 3 bases, in that order; junction bases with no gene match: 1. In DNA, the CDR3 is TGTGCCAGCAGTTACGACAGGGTCTACGAGCAGTACTTC. This codes for CASSYDRVYEQYF.

The chain recombines TRBV7-2 with TRBJ1-2, with D uncertain. The ends were cut back, 5 bases at V and 4 bases at J, with 17 bases in the middle. CDR1 is SGHTA, CDR2 FQGNSA, per germline. This CDR3 is 15 amino acids long. The CDR3: CASSPQTNDIYGYTF. The CDR3, as DNA: TGTGCCAGCAGCCCTCAGACTAACGACATCTATGGCTACACCTTC. Filled out from reference TRBV7-2 and TRBJ1-2, the complete variable domain reads GAGVSQSPSNKVTEKGKDVELRCDPISGHTALYWYRQSLGQGLEFLIYFQGNSAPDKSGLPSDRFSAERTGGSVSTLTIQRTQQEDSAVYLCASSPQTNDIYGYTFGSGTRLTVV.

The chain uses TRBV6-5 and TRBJ2-7; 8 bases are shared with TRBD2. The CDR3 is 16 residues long. V lost 4 bases and J lost 3; bases outside the gene matches: 11. Germline CDR1 and CDR2: MNHEY and SVGAGI. Here the CDR3 reads CASSFRRTSQIYEQYF. The CDR3 DNA reads as TGTGCCAGCAGTTTTCGGAGGACTAGCCAAATCTACGAGCAGTACTTC.

The CDR3 nucleotides are TGCGCCAGCAGCATTAGCGCGAGCTCCTACAATGAGCAGTTCTTC. It codes for CASSISASSYNEQFF. The genes are TRBV5-1 and TRBJ2-1, with D perhaps matching TRBD2 (5 bases). Germline V CDR1 and CDR2: SGHRS, YFSETQ. V lost 4 bases and J lost 0, with 11 bases in between. The CDR3 runs 15 residues.

The V and J genes are TRBV5-1 and TRBJ2-1; 8 bases line up with TRBD2. V was pared by 5 bases and J by 5 bases, with 12 bases of the junction left unmatched. Germline V lookup: CDR1 SGHRS, CDR2 YFSETQ. There are 16 residues in the CDR3. The CDR3 DNA reads TGCGCCAGCAGGGACCTGCGGGAGGCCGACCACAATGAGCAGTTCTTC. Translating it yields CASRDLREADHNEQFF.

V gene TRBV5-8 combines with J gene TRBJ1-4, with 8 bases matching TRBD1. V shed 2 bases and J 2 bases; nucleotides not matched to a gene: 8. Germline values: CDR1 SGHTS, CDR2 YDEGEE. The CDR3 length is 17 residues. The DNA of the CDR3 is TGTGCCAGCAGCTTAGATGGGACAGGTCTTACTAATGAAAAACTGTTTTTT. Translating it yields CASSLDGTGLTNEKLFF.

This clone was seen more than once but under ten times. CDR3 in DNA: TGCGCCAGCAGCTTGGGAGTGGGCGGAGGGGCAGAGACCCAGTACTTC. Its translation is CASSLGVGGGAETQYF. The chain employs TRBV5-1 and TRBJ2-5; possible D gene TRBD2, 6 bases. The germline V gene encodes CDR1 SGHRS and CDR2 YFSETQ. V lost 0 bases and J lost 4, with 16 bases in between. The CDR3 extends over 16 amino acids.

The chain has TRBV29-1 and TRBJ2-7, with TRBD1 matching over 7 bases. Germline lookup yields CDR1 SQVTM and CDR2 ANQGSEA. The CDR3 is 14 amino acids. With V trimmed by 6 bases and J by 0 bases, 8 bases remained unmatched. As DNA, the CDR3 is TGCAGCGTCACGGACAGGCTTTTCTCCTACGAGCAGTACTTC. It encodes CSVTDRLFSYEQYF.

V usage is TRBV27 and J usage is TRBJ1-1, with 7 nucleotides matching TRBD1. Germline assignment: CDR1 MNHEY and CDR2 SMNVEV (reference sequence). Unmatched junction bases numbered 2, after V lost 3 bases and J lost 1 base. CDR3 length: 14 amino acids. The CDR3 region is CASSFRTGNTEAFF. The CDR3 DNA sequence: TGTGCCAGCAGTTTCCGGACAGGGAACACTGAAGCTTTCTTT.

The chain has TRBV21-1 and TRBJ2-3; TRBD2 reflects the table's D call only, with no check against the DNA. TRBV21-1 is reported as a pseudogene. This CDR3 contains 19 residues. CDR3 sequence (DNA): TGTGCCAGCAGCAAATTACCCCATGCGGGGAGCGCCAACACAGATACGCAGTATTTT. Translated: CASSKLPHAGSANTDTQYF.

J is TRBJ2-5 and V is TRBV27; D not resolved. Germline V gene sequence: CDR1 MNHEY, CDR2 SMNVEV (reference sequence). Trimming shortened V by 9 bases and J by 5 bases, and 10 bases separated the two germline ends. This CDR3 is built from 11 residues. The CDR3 spells CASTKEETQYF. The DNA of the CDR3 is TGTGCCAGTACTAAGGAGGAGACCCAGTACTTC.

As DNA, the CDR3 is TGCGCCAGCAGCTTATCCGGGACACTTTATGGCTACACCTTC. Its translation is CASSLSGTLYGYTF. V and J are TRBV5-1 and TRBJ1-2, with D possibly matching TRBD1 (6 bases). The CDR3 covers 14 residues. Trimming pared 2 bases from V and 5 bases from J, leaving 13 bases between. Germline V gives CDR1 SGHRS, CDR2 YFSETQ.

V is TRBV9 and J is TRBJ2-3, with D tentatively TRBD2 (5 bases). Germline V lookup: CDR1 SGDLS, CDR2 YYNGEE. V lost 0 bases and J 0 bases, leaving 11 bases between the germline ends. The CDR3 totals 16 residues. The CDR3 sequence is CASSVGWRTSTDTQYF. In nucleotides, the CDR3 is TGTGCCAGCAGCGTAGGGTGGCGGACTAGCACAGATACGCAGTATTTT.